This TCR beta chain came from a study of cytomegalovirus exposure and HLA in healthy donors. The PCR was carried out with 60 Vbeta primers and 13 Jbeta primers. Sequencing was performed with immunoSEQ multiplex PCR; in TCRdb, only in-frame clones are kept and a portion is missing. Here the sample spans roughly 130,000 clones, 80% being singletons. The CDR3 covers 13 residues. CDR1 and CDR2 from the germline V gene are MGHRA and YSYEKL. V was clipped by 1 base and J by 7 bases, with 10 bases between them. Sequenced material: PBMCs. This chain connects TRBV4-1 to TRBJ2-5; possibly TRBD2 for D (7 bases). This clonotype was obtained from a man aged 35 to 55 in good health and CMV-seronegative. This chain's CDR3 is CASSQAGEGTQYF. The DNA of the CDR3 is TGCGCCAGCAGCCAAGCAGGGGAGGGGACCCAGTACTTC.